This T cell receptor beta chain was identified during a study of blood T cells in healthy people across ages. PCR was performed a second time for about 7 to 11 cycles using a sample-barcoded 5' primer and a J-beta primer mix. Each cDNA molecule, via a template-switch adaptor with 12 random nucleotides, was tagged. TCRdb used MiXCR to reprocess the 5' RACE reads, holding one entry per CDR3 protein. The sample has more than 1,400,000 distinct CDR3 sequences; roughly 40% are singletons. Details on this clonotype: As yet, its antigen is unknown.

Individuals who donated were healthy Caucasians from Russia aged roughly 6 to 90. Points from the study as a whole: Whereas aged donors had fewer naive CD4+ cells, long-lived donors had more of them and higher diversity. TCR beta diversity, measured per million T cells, fell in a roughly linear way with age.

J lost 7 bases, V lost 0 bases, and 4 bases had no gene match. Per the germline V gene, CDR1 is LGHDT and CDR2 is YNNKEL (reference sequence). The CDR3 runs to 14 residues. The V call is TRBV3-1, the J call TRBJ1-1, with 8 bases lining up with TRBD1. The sample taken for sequencing was blood. This clonotype was obtained from a woman aged 18-30 years in good health. The chain's CDR3 is CASSQDQGAVEAFF. In DNA form, the CDR3 reads TGTGCCAGCAGCCAAGACCAGGGGGCCGTTGAAGCTTTCTTT.